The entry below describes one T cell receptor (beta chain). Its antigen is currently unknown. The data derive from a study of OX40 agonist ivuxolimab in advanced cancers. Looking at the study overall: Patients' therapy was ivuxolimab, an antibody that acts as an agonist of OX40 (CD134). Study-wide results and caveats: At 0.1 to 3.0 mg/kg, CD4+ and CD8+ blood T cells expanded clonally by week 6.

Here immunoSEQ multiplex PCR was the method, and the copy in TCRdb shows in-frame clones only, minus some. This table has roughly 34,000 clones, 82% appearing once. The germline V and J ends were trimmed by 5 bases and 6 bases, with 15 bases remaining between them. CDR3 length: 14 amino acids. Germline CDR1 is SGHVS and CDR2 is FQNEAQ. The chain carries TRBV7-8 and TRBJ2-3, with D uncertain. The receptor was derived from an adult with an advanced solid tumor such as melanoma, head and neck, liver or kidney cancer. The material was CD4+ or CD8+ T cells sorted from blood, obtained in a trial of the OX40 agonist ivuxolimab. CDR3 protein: CASSPLGGGDTQYF. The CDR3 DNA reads TGTGCCAGCAGCCCTCTTGGCGGTGGGGATACGCAGTATTTT.